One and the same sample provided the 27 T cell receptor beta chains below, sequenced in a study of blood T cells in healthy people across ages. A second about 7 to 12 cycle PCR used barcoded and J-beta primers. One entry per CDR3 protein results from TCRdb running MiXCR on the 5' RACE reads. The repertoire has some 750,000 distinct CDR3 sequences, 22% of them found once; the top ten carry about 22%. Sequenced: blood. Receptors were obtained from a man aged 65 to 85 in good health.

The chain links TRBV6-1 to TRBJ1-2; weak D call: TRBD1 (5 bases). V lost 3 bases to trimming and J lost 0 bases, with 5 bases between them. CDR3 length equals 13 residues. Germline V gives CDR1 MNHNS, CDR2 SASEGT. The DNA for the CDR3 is TGTGCCAGCAGTGAGACAGCTAACTATGGCTACACCTTC. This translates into CASSETANYGYTF.

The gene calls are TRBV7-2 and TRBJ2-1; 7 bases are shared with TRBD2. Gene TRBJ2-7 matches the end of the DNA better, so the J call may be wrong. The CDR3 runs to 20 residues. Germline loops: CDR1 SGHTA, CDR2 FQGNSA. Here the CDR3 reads CASSLYPRDYKATLSYEQYV. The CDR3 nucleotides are TGTGCCAGCAGCTTATATCCCCGGGACTACAAGGCAACTTTATCCTACGAGCAGTACGTC.

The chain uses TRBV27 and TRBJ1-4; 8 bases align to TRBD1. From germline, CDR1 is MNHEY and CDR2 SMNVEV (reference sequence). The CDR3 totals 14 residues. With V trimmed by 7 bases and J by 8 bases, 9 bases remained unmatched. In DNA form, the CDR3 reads TGTGCCAGCAAACCAGGGGGCGCTCGGGAAAAACTGTTTTTT. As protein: CASKPGGAREKLFF.

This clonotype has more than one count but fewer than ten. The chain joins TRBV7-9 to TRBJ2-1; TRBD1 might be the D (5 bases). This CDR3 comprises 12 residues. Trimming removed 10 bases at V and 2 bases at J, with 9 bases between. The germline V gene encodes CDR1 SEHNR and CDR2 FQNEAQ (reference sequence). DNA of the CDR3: TGTGCCACCCCCAGGGCCTACAATGAGCAGTTCTTC. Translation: CATPRAYNEQFF.

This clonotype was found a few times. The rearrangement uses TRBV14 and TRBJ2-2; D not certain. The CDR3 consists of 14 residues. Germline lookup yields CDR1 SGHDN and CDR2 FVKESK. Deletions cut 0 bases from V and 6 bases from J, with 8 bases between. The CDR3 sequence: CASSQEFRAGELFF. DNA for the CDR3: TGTGCCAGCAGCCAAGAGTTTCGGGCCGGGGAGCTGTTTTTT.

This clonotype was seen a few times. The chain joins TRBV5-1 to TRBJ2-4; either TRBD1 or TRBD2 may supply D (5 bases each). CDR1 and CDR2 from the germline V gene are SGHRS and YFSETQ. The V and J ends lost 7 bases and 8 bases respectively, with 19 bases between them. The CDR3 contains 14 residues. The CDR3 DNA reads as TGCGCCAGCGCTACCGGGACGGCAAGGGACATTCAGTACTTC. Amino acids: CASATGTARDIQYF.

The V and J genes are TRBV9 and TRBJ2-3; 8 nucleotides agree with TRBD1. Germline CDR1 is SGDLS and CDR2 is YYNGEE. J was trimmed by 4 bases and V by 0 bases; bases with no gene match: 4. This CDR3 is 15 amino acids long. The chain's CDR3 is CASSVAGGLADTQYF. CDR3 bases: TGTGCCAGCAGCGTAGCAGGGGGCCTGGCAGATACGCAGTATTTT.

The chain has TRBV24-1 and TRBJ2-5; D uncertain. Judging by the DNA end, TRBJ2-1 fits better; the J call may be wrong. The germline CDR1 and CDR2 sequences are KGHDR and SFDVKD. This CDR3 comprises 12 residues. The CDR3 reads CATSEGIGEQFF. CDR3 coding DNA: TGTGCCACCAGTGAAGGGATAGGTGAGCAGTTCTTC.

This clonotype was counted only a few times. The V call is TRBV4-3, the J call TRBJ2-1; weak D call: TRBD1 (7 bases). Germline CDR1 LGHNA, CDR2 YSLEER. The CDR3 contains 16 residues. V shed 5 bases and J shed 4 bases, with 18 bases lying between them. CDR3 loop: CASSFTGTAGYNEQFF. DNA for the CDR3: TGCGCCAGCAGCTTCACCGGGACAGCGGGTTACAATGAGCAGTTCTTC.

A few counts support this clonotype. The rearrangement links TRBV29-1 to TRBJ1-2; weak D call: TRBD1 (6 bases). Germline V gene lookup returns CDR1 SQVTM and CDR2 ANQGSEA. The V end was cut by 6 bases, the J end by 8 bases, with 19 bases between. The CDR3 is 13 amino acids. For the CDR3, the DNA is TGCAGCGTCGCTACTACGACAGGAAGCGGCTACACCTTC. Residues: CSVATTTGSGYTF.

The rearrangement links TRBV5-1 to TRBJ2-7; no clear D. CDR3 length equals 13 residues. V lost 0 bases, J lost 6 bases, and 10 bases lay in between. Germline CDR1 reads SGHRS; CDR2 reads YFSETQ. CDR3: CASSLAFGREQYF. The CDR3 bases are TGCGCCAGCAGCTTGGCCTTCGGGCGCGAGCAGTACTTC.

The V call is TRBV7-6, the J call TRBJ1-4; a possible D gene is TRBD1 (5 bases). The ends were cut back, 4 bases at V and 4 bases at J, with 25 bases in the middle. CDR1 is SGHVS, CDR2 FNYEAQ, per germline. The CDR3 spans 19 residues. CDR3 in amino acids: CASSSPGPLSGRSNEKLFF. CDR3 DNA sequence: TGTGCCAGCAGCTCCCCGGGACCCCTTTCGGGACGGAGTAATGAAAAACTGTTTTTT.

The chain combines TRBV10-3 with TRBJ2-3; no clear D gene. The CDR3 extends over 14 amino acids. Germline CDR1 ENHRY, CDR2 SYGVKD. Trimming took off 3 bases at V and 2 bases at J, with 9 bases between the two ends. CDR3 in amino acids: CAISDVGYTDTQYF. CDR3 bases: TGTGCCATCAGTGATGTCGGATACACAGATACGCAGTATTTT.

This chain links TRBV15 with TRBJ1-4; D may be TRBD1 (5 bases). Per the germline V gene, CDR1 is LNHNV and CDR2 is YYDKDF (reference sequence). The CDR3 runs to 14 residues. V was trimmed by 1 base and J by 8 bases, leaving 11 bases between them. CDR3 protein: CATSRVAGREKLFF. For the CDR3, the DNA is TGTGCCACCAGCAGAGTCGCAGGGCGGGAAAAACTGTTTTTT.

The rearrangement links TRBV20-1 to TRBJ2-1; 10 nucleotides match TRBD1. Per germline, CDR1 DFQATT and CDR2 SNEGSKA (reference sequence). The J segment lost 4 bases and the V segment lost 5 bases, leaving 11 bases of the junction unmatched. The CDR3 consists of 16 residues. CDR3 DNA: TGCAGTGCTGCAAGGACCGGGACAGGGGATTACAATGAGCAGTTCTTC. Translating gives CSAARTGTGDYNEQFF.

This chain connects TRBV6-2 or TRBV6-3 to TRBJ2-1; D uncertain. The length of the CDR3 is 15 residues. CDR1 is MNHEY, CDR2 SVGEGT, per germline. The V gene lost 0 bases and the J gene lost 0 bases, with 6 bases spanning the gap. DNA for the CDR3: TGTGCCAGCAGTTACTCACCGGACTCCTACAATGAGCAGTTCTTC. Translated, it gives CASSYSPDSYNEQFF.

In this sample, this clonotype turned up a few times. DNA of the CDR3: TGTGCCAGCAGTTACTTGGCTAGGGCCAGCAGCGAGCAGTTCTTC. This gives the protein CASSYLARASSEQFF. The chain links TRBV6-2 or TRBV6-3 to TRBJ2-1; no definite D call. Per the germline V gene, CDR1 is MNHEY and CDR2 is SVGEGT. This CDR3 has 15 amino acids. Between the trimmed V and J ends, which lost 1 base and 10 bases, there was a span of 17 bases.

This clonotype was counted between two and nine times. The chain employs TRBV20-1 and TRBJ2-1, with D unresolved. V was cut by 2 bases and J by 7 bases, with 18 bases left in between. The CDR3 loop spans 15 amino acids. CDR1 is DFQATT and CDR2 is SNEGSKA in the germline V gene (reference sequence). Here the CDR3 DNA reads TGCAGTGCTAGACGAGTCGAAACCCCTACTAATGAGCAGTTCTTC. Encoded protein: CSARRVETPTNEQFF.

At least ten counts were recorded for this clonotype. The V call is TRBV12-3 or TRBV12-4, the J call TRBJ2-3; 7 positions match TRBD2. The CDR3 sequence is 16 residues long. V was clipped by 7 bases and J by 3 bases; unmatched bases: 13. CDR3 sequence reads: CASIQGTGGGTDTQYF. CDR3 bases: TGTGCCAGCATCCAGGGCACGGGAGGAGGGACAGATACGCAGTATTTT.

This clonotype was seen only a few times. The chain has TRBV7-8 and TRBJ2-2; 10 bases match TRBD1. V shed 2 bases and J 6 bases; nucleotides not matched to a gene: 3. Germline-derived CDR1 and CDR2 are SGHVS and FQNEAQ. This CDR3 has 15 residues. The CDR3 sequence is CASSLLGQGSGELFF. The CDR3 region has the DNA TGTGCCAGCAGCTTATTGGGACAGGGGTCCGGGGAGCTGTTTTTT. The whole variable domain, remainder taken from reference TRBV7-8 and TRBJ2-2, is GAGVSQSPRYKVAKRGQDVALRCDPISGHVSLFWYQQALGQGPEFLTYFQNEAQLDKSGLPSDRFFAERPEGSVSTLKIQRTQQEDSAVYLCASSLLGQGSGELFFGEGSRLTVL.

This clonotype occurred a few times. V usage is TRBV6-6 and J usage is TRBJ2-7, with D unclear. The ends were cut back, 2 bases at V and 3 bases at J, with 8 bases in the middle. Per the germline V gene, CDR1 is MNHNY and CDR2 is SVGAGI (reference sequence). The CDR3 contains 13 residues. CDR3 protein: CASSYAQGYEQYF. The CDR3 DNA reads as TGTGCCAGCAGTTACGCCCAAGGCTACGAGCAGTACTTC.

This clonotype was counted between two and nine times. Here the CDR3 reads CASSYSRHSGSGETQYF. In DNA form, the CDR3 reads TGTGCCAGCAGTTACTCGAGGCATAGCGGGAGTGGTGAGACCCAGTACTTC. This chain joins TRBV6-5 and TRBJ2-5; 9 nucleotides align to TRBD2. The CDR3 is made up of 17 amino acids. Germline V gene data show CDR1 as MNHEY and CDR2 as SVGAGI. The V and J ends lost 0 bases and 5 bases, in that order; junction bases with no gene match: 10.

CDR3 DNA sequence: TGTGCCAGCCAAGGGGACCCCGACACAGATACGCAGTATTTT. It encodes CASQGDPDTDTQYF. The chain is built from TRBV2 and TRBJ2-3, with D perhaps assigned TRBD1 or TRBD2 (5 bases each). With 8 bases removed from V and 2 bases from J, the gap between germline ends came to 14 bases. The CDR3 has 14 residues. Germline V gene sequence: CDR1 SNHLY, CDR2 FYNNEI.

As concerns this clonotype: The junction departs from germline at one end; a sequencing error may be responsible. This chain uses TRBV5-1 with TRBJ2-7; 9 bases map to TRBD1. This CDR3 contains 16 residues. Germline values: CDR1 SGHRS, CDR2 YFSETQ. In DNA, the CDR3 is TGCGCCAGCAGCGCCTCCCCGGGACAGGGTCCCTACGAGCAGTGCTTC. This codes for CASSASPGQGPYEQCF.

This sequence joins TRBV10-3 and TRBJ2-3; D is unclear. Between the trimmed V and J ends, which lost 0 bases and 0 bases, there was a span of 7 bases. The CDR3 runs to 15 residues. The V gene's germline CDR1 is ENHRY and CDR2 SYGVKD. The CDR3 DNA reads TGTGCCATCAGTGAGTCGTCAGACAGCACAGATACGCAGTATTTT. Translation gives CAISESSDSTDTQYF.

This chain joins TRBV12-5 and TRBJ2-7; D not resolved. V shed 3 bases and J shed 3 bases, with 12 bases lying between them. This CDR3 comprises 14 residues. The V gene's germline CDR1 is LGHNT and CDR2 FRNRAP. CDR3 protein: CASGFTPPCYEQYF. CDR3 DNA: TGTGCTAGTGGTTTCACCCCCCCGTGCTACGAGCAGTACTTC.

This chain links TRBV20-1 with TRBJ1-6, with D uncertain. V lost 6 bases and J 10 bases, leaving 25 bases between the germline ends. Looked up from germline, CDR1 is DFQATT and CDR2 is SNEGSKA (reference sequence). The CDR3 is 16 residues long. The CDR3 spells CSAPTASQSIRSPLHF. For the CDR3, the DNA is TGCAGTGCCCCCACGGCATCGCAGAGTATCCGCTCACCCCTCCACTTT.